These 3 T cell receptor beta chains were all obtained from the same sample, sequenced in a study of early T cells in non-severe SARS-CoV-2 infection. TCRdb re-called the 5' RACE reads with MiXCR, one entry per CDR3 protein. The data show about 40,000 distinct CDR3 sequences, 7.5% to 9% seen once. The source was whole blood, collected at baseline. The receptor source for this set is an adult who was a healthcare worker with PCR-confirmed SARS-CoV-2 infection or an uninfected control (not recorded which).

By sample share, this clonotype is medium-sized. The rearrangement uses TRBV11-2 and TRBJ2-7, with D unclear. Germline V CDR1 and CDR2: SGHAT, FQNNGV. The CDR3 contains 15 residues. The V end was cut by 0 bases, the J end by 2 bases, with 11 bases between. CDR3 protein: CASSLEVGKTYEQYF. The CDR3 DNA is TGTGCCAGCAGCTTAGAGGTGGGCAAGACCTACGAGCAGTACTTC.

V gene TRBV7-9 combines with J gene TRBJ1-4; possible D gene TRBD1, 5 bases. This CDR3 spans 15 amino acids. V was trimmed by 11 bases and J by 0 bases, leaving 16 bases between them. The V gene's germline CDR1 is SEHNR and CDR2 FQNEAQ (reference sequence). CDR3 bases: TGTGCCGGATCAAAGGGGCTGTCAACTAATGAAAAACTGTTTTTT. It is translated as CAGSKGLSTNEKLFF.

This clonotype turned up a few times. The V gene is TRBV27, the J gene TRBJ2-3; tentatively, D is TRBD2 (6 bases). The V and J ends lost 6 bases and 2 bases respectively, with 12 bases between them. This CDR3 comprises 14 residues. From germline, CDR1 is MNHEY and CDR2 SMNVEV (reference sequence). Written as DNA, the CDR3 is TGTGCCAGCAGGGGGTGGGACTCCACAGATACGCAGTATTTT. Residues: CASRGWDSTDTQYF.